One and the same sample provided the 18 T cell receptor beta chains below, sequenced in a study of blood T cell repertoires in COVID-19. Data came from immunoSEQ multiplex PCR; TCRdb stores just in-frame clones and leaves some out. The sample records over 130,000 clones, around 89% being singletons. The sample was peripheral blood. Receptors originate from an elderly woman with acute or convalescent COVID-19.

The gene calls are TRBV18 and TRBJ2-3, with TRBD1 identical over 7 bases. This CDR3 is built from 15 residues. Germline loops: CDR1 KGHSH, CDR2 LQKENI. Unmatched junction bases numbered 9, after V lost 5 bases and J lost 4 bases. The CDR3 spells CASSAITTGADTQYF. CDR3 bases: TGTGCCAGCTCAGCGATAACCACAGGGGCAGATACGCAGTATTTT. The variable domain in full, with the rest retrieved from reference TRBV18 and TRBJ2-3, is NAGVMQNPRHLVRRRGQEARLRCSPMKGHSHVYWYRQLPEEGLKFMVYLQKENIIDESGMPKERFSAEFPKEGPSILRIQQVVRGDSAAYFCASSAITTGADTQYFGPGTRLTVL.

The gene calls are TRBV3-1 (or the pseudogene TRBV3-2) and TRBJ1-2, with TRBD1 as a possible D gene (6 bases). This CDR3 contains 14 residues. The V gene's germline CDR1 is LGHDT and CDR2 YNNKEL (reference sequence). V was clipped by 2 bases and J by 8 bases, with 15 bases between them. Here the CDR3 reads CASSQRGATGGYTF. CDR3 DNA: TGTGCCAGCAGCCAACGGGGGGCGACGGGCGGCTACACCTTC.

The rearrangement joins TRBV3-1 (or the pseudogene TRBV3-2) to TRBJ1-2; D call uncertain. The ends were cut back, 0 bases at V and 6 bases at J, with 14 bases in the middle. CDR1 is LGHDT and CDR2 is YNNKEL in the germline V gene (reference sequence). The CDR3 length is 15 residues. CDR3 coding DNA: TGTGCCAGCAGCCAAGATAGTACCGGGATCCATGGCTACACCTTC. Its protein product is CASSQDSTGIHGYTF.

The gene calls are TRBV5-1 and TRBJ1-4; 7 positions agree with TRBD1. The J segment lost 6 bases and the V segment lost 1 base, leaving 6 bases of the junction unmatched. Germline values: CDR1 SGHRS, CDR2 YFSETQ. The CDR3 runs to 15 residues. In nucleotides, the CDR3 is TGCGCCAGCAGCTTGCTCGGGACAGTGGATGAAAAACTGTTTTTT. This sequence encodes CASSLLGTVDEKLFF.

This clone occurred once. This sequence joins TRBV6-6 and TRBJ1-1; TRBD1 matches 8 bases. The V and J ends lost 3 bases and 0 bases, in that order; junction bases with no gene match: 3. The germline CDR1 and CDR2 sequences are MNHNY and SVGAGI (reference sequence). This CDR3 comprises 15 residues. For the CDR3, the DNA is TGTGCCAGCAGTTATAGGACAGGGATGAACACTGAAGCTTTCTTT. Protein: CASSYRTGMNTEAFF.

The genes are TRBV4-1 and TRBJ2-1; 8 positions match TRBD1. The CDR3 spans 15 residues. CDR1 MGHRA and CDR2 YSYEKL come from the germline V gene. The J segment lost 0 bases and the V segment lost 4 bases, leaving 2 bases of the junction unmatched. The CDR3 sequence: CASSRDRPSYNEQFF. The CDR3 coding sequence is TGCGCCAGCAGCCGGGACAGGCCCTCCTACAATGAGCAGTTCTTC.

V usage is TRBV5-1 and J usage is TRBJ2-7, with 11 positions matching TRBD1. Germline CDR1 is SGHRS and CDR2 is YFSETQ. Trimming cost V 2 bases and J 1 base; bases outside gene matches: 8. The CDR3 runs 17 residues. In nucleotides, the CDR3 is TGCGCCAGCAGCTTAGTTTTCCGGGACAGGGGGTCCTACGAGCAGTACTTC. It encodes CASSLVFRDRGSYEQYF. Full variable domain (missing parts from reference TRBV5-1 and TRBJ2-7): KAGVTQTPRYLIKTRGQQVTLSCSPISGHRSVSWYQQTPGQGLQFLFEYFSETQRNKGNFPGRFSGRQFSNSRSEMNVSTLELGDSALYLCASSLVFRDRGSYEQYFGPGTRLTVT.

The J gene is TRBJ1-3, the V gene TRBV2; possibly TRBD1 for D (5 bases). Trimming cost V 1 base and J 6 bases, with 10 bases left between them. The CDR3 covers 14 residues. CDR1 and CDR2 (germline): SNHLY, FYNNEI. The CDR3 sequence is CASSEGREENTIYF. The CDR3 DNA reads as TGTGCCAGCAGTGAAGGCAGGGAAGAAAACACCATATATTTT.

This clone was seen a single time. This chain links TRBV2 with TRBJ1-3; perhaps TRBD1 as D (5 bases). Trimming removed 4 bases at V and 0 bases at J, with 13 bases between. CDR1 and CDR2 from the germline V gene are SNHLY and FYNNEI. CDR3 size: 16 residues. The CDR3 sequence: CASSAQGANSGNTIYF. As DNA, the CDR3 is TGTGCCAGCAGTGCCCAGGGTGCTAACTCTGGAAACACCATATATTTT.

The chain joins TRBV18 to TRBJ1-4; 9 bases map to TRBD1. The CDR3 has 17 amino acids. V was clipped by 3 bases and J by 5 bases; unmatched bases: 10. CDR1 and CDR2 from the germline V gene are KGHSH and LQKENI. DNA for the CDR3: TGTGCCAGCTCACCGAGCTCGAGCGGGACAGGGAATGAAAAACTGTTTTTT. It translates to CASSPSSSGTGNEKLFF.

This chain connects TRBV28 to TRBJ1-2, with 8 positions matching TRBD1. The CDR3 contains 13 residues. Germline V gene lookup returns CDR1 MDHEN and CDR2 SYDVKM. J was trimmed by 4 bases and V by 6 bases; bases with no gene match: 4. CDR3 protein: CASRTGQVYGYTF. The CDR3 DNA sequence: TGTGCCAGCAGAACGGGACAGGTCTATGGCTACACCTTC.

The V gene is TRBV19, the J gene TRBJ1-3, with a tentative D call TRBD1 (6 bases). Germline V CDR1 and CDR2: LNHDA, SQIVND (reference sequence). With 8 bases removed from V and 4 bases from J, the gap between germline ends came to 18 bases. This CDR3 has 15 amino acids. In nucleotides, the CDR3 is TGTGCCAGTTACAGCCGGGGGGCGACGGGAAACACCATATATTTT. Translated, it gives CASYSRGATGNTIYF.

The CDR3 DNA reads as TGCGCCAGCAGCTCCGGGACCGGGGGGCAGTTCTTC. It translates to CASSSGTGGQFF. The chain recombines TRBV5-1 with TRBJ2-1; TRBD2 might be the D (6 bases). Germline-derived CDR1 and CDR2 are SGHRS and YFSETQ. The V gene lost 3 bases and the J gene lost 12 bases, with 13 bases spanning the gap. CDR3 length: 12 residues.

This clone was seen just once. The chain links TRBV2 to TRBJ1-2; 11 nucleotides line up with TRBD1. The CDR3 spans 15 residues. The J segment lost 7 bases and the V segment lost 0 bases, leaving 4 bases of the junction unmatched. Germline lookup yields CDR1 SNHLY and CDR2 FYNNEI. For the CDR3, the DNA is TGTGCCAGCAGTGAAGCGGGACAGGGGGTTTCTGGCTACACCTTC. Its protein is CASSEAGQGVSGYTF. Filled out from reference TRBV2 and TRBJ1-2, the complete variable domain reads EPEVTQTPSHQVTQMGQEVILRCVPISNHLYFYWYRQILGQKVEFLVSFYNNEISEKSEIFDDQFSVERPDGSNFTLKIRSTKLEDSAMYFCASSEAGQGVSGYTFGSGTRLTVV.

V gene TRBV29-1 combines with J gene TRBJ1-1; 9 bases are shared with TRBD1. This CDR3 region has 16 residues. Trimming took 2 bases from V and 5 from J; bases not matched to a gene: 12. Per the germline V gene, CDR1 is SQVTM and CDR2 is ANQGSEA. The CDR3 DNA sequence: TGCAGCGTTGAAATCACTGGACAGGGGTTAAGGACTGAAGCTTTCTTT. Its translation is CSVEITGQGLRTEAFF.

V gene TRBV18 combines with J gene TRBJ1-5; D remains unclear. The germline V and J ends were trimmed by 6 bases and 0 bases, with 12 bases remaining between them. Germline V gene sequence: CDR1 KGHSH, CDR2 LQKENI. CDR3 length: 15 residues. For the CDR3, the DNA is TGTGCCAGCTCTGACTCAATTGATAGCAATCAGCCCCAGCATTTT. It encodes CASSDSIDSNQPQHF. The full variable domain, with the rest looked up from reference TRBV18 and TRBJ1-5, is NAGVMQNPRHLVRRRGQEARLRCSPMKGHSHVYWYRQLPEEGLKFMVYLQKENIIDESGMPKERFSAEFPKEGPSILRIQQVVRGDSAAYFCASSDSIDSNQPQHFGDGTRLSIL.

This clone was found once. CDR3 nucleotide sequence: TGTGCCAGCAGTTATGTAGCCGCGGGATTCATTCAGTACTTC. Protein: CASSYVAAGFIQYF. The rearrangement uses TRBV6-2 or TRBV6-3 and TRBJ2-4, with a tentative D call TRBD2 (6 bases). The CDR3 is made up of 14 amino acids. Germline V gene sequence: CDR1 MNHEY, CDR2 SVGEGT. The V gene lost 3 bases and the J gene lost 9 bases, with 15 bases spanning the gap.

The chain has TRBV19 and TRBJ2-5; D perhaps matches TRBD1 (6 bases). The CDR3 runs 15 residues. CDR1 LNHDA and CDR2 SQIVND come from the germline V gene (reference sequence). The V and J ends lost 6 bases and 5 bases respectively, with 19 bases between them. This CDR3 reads CASSIRQAHGETQYF. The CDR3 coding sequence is TGTGCCAGTAGCATAAGACAGGCCCACGGCGAGACCCAGTACTTC.